This T cell receptor (beta chain) was recorded in a study of shared clonotypes between healthy human individuals. Study-level points and caveats: The represented genetic and exposure-history diversity was limited by the small number of donors. It was expected that sequencing depth would affect clonotype sharing among donors.

The CDR3 runs to 14 residues. Germline CDR1 MGHDK, CDR2 SYGVNS. The trim removed 5 bases at V and 9 bases at J, leaving 8 bases unmatched. Healthy adults negative for HIV, lacking recent acute infections or vaccinations, served as donors. Concerning this clone itself: What it binds is not known.

An approximately 220 ng quantity of DNA, 32,000 or so T cell genomes, went into the sorted-subset replicate PCRs. Generated by immunoSEQ multiplex PCR, the TCRdb table keeps only in-frame clones and is missing some. The sample records some 2,400,000 clones, under 97% being singletons. This TCR came from a man younger than 35 in good health. The chain has TRBV25-1 and TRBJ2-1, with 9 positions matching TRBD2. Sequenced sample: naive CD4+ T cells sorted from blood. Subset indicated: CD45RA+ positively selected. As DNA, the CDR3 is TGTGCCAGCAGTTCTGGCGGGGGGGCGGGTGAGCAGTTCTTC. Amino acids: CASSSGGGAGEQFF.